This T cell receptor beta chain was sequenced for a study of cytomegalovirus exposure and HLA in healthy donors. The wider study: According to later analysis, the same platform produced the 120 validation and several hundred first-cohort repertoires.

Details on this clone: Its target is not known.

The study's findings and limits: The study designated 164 TCR beta chains cytomegalovirus-associated. Later, an analysis found that TCR clusters from the first cohort tended to co-occur in the roughly 120 validation repertoires.

Assay used: immunoSEQ multiplex PCR; TCRdb lists only in-frame clones, some missing. The data hold some 120,000 clones, with around 94% observed a single time. The CDR3 is 13 amino acids. The V gene lost 10 bases and the J gene lost 8 bases, with 20 bases spanning the gap. Looked up from germline, CDR1 is LNHDA and CDR2 is SQIVND (reference sequence). The donors were in the approximately 120-subject validation cohort; that cohort was separate from the roughly 700-subject first cohort. Specimen: PBMCs. This clonotype originated in a woman between 18 and 29 years old in good health and CMV-seronegative. The V gene is TRBV19, the J gene TRBJ1-2; a weak D match, TRBD1 (5 bases). The CDR3 region has the DNA TGTGCCAACAACATCAGGCAGGGAAAAGGCTACACCTTC. Its translation is CANNIRQGKGYTF.